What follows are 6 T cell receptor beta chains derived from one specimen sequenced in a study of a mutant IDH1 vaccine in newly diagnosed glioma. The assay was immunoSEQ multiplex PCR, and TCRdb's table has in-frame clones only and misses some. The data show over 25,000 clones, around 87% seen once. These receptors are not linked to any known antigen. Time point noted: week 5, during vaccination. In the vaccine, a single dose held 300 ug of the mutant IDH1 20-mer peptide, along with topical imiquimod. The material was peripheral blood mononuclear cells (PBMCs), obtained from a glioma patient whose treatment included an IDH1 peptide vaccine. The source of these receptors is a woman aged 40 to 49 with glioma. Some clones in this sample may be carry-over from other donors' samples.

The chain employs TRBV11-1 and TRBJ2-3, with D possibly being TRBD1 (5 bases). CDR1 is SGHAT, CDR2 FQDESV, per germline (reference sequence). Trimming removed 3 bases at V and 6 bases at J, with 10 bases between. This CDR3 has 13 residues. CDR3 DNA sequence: TGTGCCAGCAGCTTGGGGCTGAGGGATACGCAGTATTTT. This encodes CASSLGLRDTQYF.

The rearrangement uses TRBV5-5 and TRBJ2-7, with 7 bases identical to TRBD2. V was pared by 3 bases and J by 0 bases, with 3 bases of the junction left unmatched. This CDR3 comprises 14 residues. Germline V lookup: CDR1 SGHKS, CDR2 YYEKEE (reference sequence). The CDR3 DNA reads TGTGCCAGCAGCTACCTAGCGGACTCCTACGAGCAGTACTTC. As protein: CASSYLADSYEQYF.

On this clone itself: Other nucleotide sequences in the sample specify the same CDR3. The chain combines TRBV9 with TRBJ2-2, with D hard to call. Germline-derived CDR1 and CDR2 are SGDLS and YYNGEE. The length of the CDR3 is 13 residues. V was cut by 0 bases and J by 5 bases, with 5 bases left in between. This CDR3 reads CASSVVGTGELFF. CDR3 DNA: TGTGCCAGCAGCGTAGTAGGTACCGGGGAGCTGTTTTTT.

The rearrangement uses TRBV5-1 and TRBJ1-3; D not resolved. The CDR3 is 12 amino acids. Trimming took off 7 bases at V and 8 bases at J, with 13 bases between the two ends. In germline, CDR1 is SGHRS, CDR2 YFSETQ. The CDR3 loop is CASSGERDTIYF. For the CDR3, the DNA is TGCGCCAGCTCGGGCGAGAGAGACACCATATATTTT.

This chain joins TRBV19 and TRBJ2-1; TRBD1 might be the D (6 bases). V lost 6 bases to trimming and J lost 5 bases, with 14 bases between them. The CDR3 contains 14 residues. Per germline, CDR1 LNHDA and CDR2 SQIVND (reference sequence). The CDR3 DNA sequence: TGTGCCAGTAGGCCCGGGACAACTAACAATGAGCAGTTCTTC. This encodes CASRPGTTNNEQFF.

CDR3 loop: CAIRQSARTRYNYGYTF. CDR3 sequence (DNA): TGTGCCATCCGTCAATCAGCGAGGACGCGATATAACTATGGCTACACCTTC. The chain has TRBV10-3 and TRBJ1-2, with D unclear. Germline CDR1 reads ENHRY; CDR2 reads SYGVKD. This CDR3 spans 17 amino acids. Trimming took 8 bases from V and 1 from J, leaving 23 bases between them.